This T cell receptor beta chain was identified in a study of graft-versus-host responses after intestinal transplantation. Turning to the study itself: Grafts that recipients had were multivisceral, liver-intestinal, or isolated intestinal transplants. General study points: Graft-donor T cell macrochimerism coincided with high graft-versus-host to host-versus-graft clonal ratios in allografts. With peak circulating GvH clone levels came an association with early post-transplant HvG declines. GvH clones turned up in recipient marrow; some had shown up first in ileum or blood.

Sequenced by immunoSEQ multiplex PCR; TCRdb stores in-frame clones only, minus some. In the table there are 43,000 or so clones, 90% to 95% of which are singletons. To note about this clone: What it binds is not known.

Trimming left V 10 bases short and J 5 bases short, with 15 bases between. CDR3 size: 14 residues. Germline assignment: CDR1 MDHEN and CDR2 SYDVKM. The sequence was collected from a human patient who received an intestinal transplant, so some T cells may come from the graft donor. V gene TRBV28 combines with J gene TRBJ1-6; perhaps TRBD1 as D (5 bases). The material was PBMCs, obtained approximately 740 days after a first intestinal transplant, on the day of a second. The CDR3 DNA reads as TGTGCCACCAAAGGGACTGCCGATAATTCACCCCTCCACTTT. It codes for CATKGTADNSPLHF.